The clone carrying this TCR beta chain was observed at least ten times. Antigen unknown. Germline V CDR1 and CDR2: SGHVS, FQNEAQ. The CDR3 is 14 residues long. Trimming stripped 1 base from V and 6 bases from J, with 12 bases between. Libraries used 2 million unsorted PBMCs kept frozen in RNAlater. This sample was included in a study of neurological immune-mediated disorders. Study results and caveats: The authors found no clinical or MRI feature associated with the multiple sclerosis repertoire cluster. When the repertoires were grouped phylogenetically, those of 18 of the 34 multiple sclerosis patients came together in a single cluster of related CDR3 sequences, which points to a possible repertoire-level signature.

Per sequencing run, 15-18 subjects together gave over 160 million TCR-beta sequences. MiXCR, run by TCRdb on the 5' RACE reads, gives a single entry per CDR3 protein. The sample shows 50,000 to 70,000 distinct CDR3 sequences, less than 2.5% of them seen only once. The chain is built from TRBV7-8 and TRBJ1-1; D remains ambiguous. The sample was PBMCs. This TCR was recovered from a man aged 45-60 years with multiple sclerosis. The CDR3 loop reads CASSLVGAVAEAFF. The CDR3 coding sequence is TGTGCCAGCAGCTTAGTCGGCGCGGTCGCTGAAGCTTTCTTT.